The clone carrying this T cell receptor (beta chain) was found many times. Its antigen is currently unknown. The sample originates from a study of T cells in Graves' hyperthyroidism and ophthalmopathy. Study observations and caveats: Blood also contained most expanded thyroid clonotypes above 0.001.

From germline, CDR1 is MNHNS and CDR2 SASEGT. V was shortened by 7 bases and J by 2 bases, with 11 bases between the two germline ends. CDR3 length: 13 amino acids. PBMCs were derived from around 10 ml fresh peripheral blood. Researchers amplified the TCR beta CDR3 regions from RNA transcripts. In the first-round RT-PCR of the TCR CDR3, the HTBI primer set was used. TCRdb re-analysed the multiplex PCR reads in MiXCR, keeping a single row per CDR3 protein. The sample lists more than 150,000 distinct CDR3 sequences; about 18% were seen once. This TCR was sampled from a woman aged 45-65 years with Graves' hyperthyroidism. The chain combines TRBV6-1 with TRBJ1-2, with D possibly being TRBD1 (6 bases). Sequencing was done on a sample of blood. The CDR3 here is CASTKGGNYGYTF. The CDR3 bases are TGTGCCAGCACTAAGGGGGGGAACTATGGCTACACCTTC.